The sample holds a few counts of the clone carrying this TCR beta chain. Antigen: not known. General study results and limits: The larger cohort examined one V-J beta rearrangement, not whole repertoires. Tumor memory CD4+ T cell TCR gene usage was found to cluster with blood and lymph node memory CD4+ cells and with lymph node naive CD4+ cells.

Purified naive CD4+ T cells were depleted of CD25+ Tregs. V was cut by 4 bases and J by 1 base, with 7 bases left in between. The CDR3 is made up of 13 amino acids. Looked up from germline, CDR1 is MNHNS and CDR2 is SASEGT. Semi-nested PCR with Nested Universal Primer A followed constant-region reverse priming of full-length variable regions. TCRdb used MiXCR to reprocess the 5' RACE reads, holding one entry per CDR3 protein. The sample lists roughly 55,000 distinct CDR3 sequences; around 25% were seen once. The J gene is TRBJ2-5, the V gene TRBV6-1; D ambiguous. What was sequenced was tumor-infiltrating naive CD4+ T cells sorted from the breast tumor. The subset: naive CD4+ T cells, CD4+CD45RA+CD25-. This receptor was identified in a female donor with breast cancer. CDR3: CASSAIVQETQYF. CDR3 nucleotide sequence: TGTGCCAGCAGTGCAATAGTCCAAGAGACCCAGTACTTC.